Listed below are T cell receptor beta chains from one sample, sequenced in a study of shared clonotypes between healthy human individuals. The table came from immunoSEQ multiplex PCR; TCRdb's copy has only in-frame clones and leaves some out. The data hold over a million clones, with under 99% observed a single time. Sequenced: naive CD4+ T cells sorted from blood. The receptors shown here come from a man aged 25 to 40 in good health. The CDR3 runs from the conserved cysteine through the conserved F or W. Each record gives: J gene, CDR3 length, D gene, clone size, V gene, CDR3 protein, CDR3 DNA. A D gene is named only where the DNA matches it firmly. A clone size is listed for some rows: how often the clone was seen (once, few, many), or a class if it is expanded.

>TRBJ2-2|15|-|once|TRBV6-5
CASRTGTPYTGELFF
TGTGCCAGCAGAACCGGGACACCCTACACCGGGGAGCTGTTTTTT
>TRBJ2-6|17|-|-|TRBV18
CASSPMNSFSGANVLTF
TGTGCCAGCTCACCTATGAACAGCTTCTCTGGGGCCAACGTCCTGACTTTC
>TRBJ2-2|16|TRBD2|-|TRBV5-1
CASSLGGSPGTGELFF
TGCGCCAGCAGCTTAGGCGGGAGCCCTGGAACCGGGGAGCTGTTTTTT
>TRBJ1-3|16|-|-|TRBV28
CASSPYDSFSGNTIYF
TGTGCCAGCAGCCCCTATGACAGTTTCTCTGGAAACACCATATATTTT
>TRBJ2-1|16|TRBD2|-|TRBV9
CASSVGPKVAGNEQFF
TGTGCCAGCAGCGTAGGCCCGAAGGTAGCGGGGAATGAGCAGTTCTTC
>TRBJ2-1|15|TRBD1|-|TRBV7-8
CASSLRTGSYNEQFF
TGTGCCAGCAGCTTAAGGACAGGCTCCTACAATGAGCAGTTCTTC
>TRBJ1-1|12|-|-|TRBV2
CASRVMYTEAFF
TGTGCCAGCAGGGTTATGTACACTGAAGCTTTCTTT
>TRBJ2-2|16|TRBD2|-|TRBV5-1
CASSMLGGRAPGELFF
TGCGCCAGCAGCATGCTAGGAGGGAGGGCCCCCGGGGAGCTGTTTTTT
>TRBJ1-1|16|-|-|TRBV5-1
CASSLEDTGLNTEAFF
TGCGCCAGCAGCTTGGAGGACACAGGGTTGAACACTGAAGCTTTCTTT
>TRBJ2-5|15|TRBD1|-|TRBV19
CASSITQGAGETQYF
TGTGCCAGTAGTATAACACAGGGGGCGGGGGAGACCCAGTACTTC
>TRBJ1-1|12|TRBD1|-|TRBV7-2
CASSYRTGRAFF
TGTGCCAGCAGCTACAGGACAGGGAGGGCTTTCTTT
>TRBJ2-3|14|-|-|TRBV9
CASSVGDPTDTQYF
TGTGCCAGCAGCGTAGGGGACCCCACAGATACGCAGTATTTT
>TRBJ2-7|16|-|-|TRBV7-4
CASSPREAFPTYEQYF
TGTGCCAGCAGCCCACGCGAGGCGTTCCCCACCTACGAGCAGTACTTC
>TRBJ2-2|15|TRBD2|few|TRBV2
CASSLLAGGTGELFF
TGTGCCAGCAGTTTGCTAGCGGGAGGAACCGGGGAGCTGTTTTTT
>TRBJ2-2|12|-|-|TRBV29-1
CSANKQTGELFF
TGCAGCGCCAACAAACAGACCGGGGAGCTGTTTTTT
>TRBJ2-3|13|TRBD2|-|TRBV5-1
CASSQEPSGTQYF
TGCGCCAGCAGCCAAGAGCCTAGCGGGACGCAGTATTTT